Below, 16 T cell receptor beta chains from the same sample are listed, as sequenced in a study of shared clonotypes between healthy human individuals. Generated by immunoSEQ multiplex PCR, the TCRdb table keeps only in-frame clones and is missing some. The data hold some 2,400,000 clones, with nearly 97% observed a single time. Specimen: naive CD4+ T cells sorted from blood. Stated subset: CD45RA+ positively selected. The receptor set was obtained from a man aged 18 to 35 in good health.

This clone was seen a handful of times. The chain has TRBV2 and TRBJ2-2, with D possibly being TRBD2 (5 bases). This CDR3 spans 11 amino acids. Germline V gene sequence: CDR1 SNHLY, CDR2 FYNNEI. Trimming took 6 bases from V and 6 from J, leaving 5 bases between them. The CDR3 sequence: CASRLAGELFF. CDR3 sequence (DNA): TGTGCCAGCAGACTAGCCGGGGAGCTGTTTTTT.

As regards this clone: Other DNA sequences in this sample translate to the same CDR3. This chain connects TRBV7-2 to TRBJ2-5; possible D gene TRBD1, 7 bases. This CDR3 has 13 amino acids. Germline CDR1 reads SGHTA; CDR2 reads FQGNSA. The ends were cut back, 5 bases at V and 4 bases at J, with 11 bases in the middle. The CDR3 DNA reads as TGTGCCAGCAGCAGACAGGGAGGAGAGACCCAGTACTTC. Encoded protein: CASSRQGGETQYF.

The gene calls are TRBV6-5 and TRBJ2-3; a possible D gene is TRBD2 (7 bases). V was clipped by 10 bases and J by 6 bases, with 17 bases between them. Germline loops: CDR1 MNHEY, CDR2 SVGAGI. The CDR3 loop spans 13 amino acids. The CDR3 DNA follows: TGTGCCACGGGGGGCAGGGGTTACGATACGCAGTATTTT. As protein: CATGGRGYDTQYF.

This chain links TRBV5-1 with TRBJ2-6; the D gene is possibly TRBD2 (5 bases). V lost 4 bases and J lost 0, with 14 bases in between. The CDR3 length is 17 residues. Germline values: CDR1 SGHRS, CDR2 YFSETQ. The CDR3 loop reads CASSRRERFSGANVLTF. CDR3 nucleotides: TGCGCCAGCAGCCGCCGGGAACGTTTCTCTGGGGCCAACGTCCTGACTTTC.

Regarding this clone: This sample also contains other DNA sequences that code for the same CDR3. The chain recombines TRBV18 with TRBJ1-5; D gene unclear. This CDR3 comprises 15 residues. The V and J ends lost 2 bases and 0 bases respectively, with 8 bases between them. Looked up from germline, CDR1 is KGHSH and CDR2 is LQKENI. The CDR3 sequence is CASSPLGYSNQPQHF. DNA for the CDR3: TGTGCCAGCTCACCATTGGGGTATAGCAATCAGCCCCAGCATTTT.

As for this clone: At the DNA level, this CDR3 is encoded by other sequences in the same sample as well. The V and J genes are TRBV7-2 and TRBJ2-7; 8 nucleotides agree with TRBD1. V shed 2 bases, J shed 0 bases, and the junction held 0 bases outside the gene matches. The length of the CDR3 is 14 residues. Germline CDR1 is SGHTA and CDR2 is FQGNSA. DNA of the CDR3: TGTGCCAGCAGCTTACAGGGGGCCTCCTACGAGCAGTACTTC. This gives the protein CASSLQGASYEQYF.

The CDR3 coding sequence is TGTGCCAGCTCACCACTCGTCGGATCCCTCTCCTACAATGAGCAGTTCTTC. It translates to CASSPLVGSLSYNEQFF. The rearrangement joins TRBV18 to TRBJ2-1; D remains unclear. From germline, CDR1 is KGHSH and CDR2 LQKENI. This CDR3 spans 17 amino acids. Trimming removed 1 base at V and 0 bases at J, with 13 bases between. Based on the CDR3 plus reference TRBV18 and TRBJ2-1, the full variable domain is NAGVMQNPRHLVRRRGQEARLRCSPMKGHSHVYWYRQLPEEGLKFMVYLQKENIIDESGMPKERFSAEFPKEGPSILRIQQVVRGDSAAYFCASSPLVGSLSYNEQFFGPGTRLTVL.

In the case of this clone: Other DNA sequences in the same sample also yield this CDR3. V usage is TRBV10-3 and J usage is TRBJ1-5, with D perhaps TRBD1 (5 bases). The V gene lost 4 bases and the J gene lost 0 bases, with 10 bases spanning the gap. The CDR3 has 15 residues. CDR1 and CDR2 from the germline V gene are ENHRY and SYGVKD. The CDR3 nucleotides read TGTGCCATCAGTGCTGGGGGAGATAGCAATCAGCCCCAGCATTTT. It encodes CAISAGGDSNQPQHF.

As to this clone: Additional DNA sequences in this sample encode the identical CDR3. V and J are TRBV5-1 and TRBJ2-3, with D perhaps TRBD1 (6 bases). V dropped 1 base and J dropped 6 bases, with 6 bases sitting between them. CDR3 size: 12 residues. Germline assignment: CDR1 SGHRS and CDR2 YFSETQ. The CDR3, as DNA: TGCGCCAGCAGCTTGAGGGGGGATACGCAGTATTTT. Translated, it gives CASSLRGDTQYF.

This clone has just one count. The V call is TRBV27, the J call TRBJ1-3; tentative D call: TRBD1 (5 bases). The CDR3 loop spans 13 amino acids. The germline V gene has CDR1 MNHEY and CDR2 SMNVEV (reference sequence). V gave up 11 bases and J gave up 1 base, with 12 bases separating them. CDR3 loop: CAGKRGSGNTIYF. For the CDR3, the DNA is TGTGCCGGAAAAAGGGGATCTGGAAACACCATATATTTT.

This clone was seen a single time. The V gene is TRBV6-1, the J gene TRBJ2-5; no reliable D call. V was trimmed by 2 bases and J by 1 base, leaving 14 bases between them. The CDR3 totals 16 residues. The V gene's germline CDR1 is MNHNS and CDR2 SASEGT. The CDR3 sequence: CASSERSTSIQETQYF. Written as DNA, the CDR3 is TGTGCCAGCAGTGAAAGGTCTACCTCTATCCAAGAGACCCAGTACTTC.

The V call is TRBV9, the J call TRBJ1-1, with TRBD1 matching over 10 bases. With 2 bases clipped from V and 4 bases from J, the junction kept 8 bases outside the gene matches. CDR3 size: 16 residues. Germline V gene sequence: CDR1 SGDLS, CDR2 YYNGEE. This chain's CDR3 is CASSVSGTGVGTEAFF. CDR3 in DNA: TGTGCCAGCAGCGTGTCCGGGACAGGGGTTGGCACTGAAGCTTTCTTT.

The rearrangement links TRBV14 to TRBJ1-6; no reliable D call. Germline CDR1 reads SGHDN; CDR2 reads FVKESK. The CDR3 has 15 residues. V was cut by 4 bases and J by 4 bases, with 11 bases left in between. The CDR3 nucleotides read TGTGCCAGCAGCCCCGGACTTTTGTATAATTCACCCCTCCACTTT. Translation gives CASSPGLLYNSPLHF.

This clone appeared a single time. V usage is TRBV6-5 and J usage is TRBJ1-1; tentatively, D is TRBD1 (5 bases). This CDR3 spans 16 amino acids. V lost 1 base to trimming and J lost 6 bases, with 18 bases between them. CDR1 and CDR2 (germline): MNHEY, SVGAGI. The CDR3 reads CASSYLDRRSGAEAFF. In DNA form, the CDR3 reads TGTGCCAGCAGTTACTTGGATCGGCGGTCGGGGGCTGAAGCTTTCTTT.

The DNA of the CDR3 is TGTGCCAGCAGCTTGGTGGGGCCACAAGAGACCCAGTACTTC. Amino acid sequence: CASSLVGPQETQYF. This chain uses TRBV5-6 with TRBJ2-5, with D tentatively TRBD1 (5 bases). The CDR3 is 14 amino acids. Germline CDR1 is SGHDT and CDR2 is YYEEEE. The germline V and J ends were trimmed by 0 bases and 2 bases, with 8 bases remaining between them. The complete variable domain, with remaining parts taken from reference TRBV5-6 and TRBJ2-5, reads DAGVTQSPTHLIKTRGQQVTLRCSPKSGHDTVSWYQQALGQGPQFIFQYYEEEERQRGNFPDRFSGHQFPNYSSELNVNALLLGDSALYLCASSLVGPQETQYFGPGTRLLVL.

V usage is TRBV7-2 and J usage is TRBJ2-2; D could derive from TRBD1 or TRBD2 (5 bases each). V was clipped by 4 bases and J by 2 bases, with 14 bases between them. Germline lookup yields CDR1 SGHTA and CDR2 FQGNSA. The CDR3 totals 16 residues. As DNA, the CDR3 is TGTGCCAGCAGCTCAACGGGACGGATCAACACCGGGGAGCTGTTTTTT. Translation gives CASSSTGRINTGELFF.